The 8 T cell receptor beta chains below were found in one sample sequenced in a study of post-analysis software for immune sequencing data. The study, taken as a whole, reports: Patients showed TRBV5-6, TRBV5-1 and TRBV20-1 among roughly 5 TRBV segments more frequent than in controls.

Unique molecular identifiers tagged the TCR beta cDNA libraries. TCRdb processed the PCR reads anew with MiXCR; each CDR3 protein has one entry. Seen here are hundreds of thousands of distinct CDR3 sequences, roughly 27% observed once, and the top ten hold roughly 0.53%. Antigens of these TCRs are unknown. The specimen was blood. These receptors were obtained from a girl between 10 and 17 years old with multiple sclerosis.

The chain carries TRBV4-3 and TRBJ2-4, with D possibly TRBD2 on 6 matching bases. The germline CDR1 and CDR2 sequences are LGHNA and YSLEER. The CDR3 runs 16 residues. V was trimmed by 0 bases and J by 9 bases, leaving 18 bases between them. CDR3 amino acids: CASSQEGTGVQSIQYF. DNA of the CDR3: TGCGCCAGCAGCCAAGAGGGAACGGGAGTACAAAGCATTCAGTACTTC.

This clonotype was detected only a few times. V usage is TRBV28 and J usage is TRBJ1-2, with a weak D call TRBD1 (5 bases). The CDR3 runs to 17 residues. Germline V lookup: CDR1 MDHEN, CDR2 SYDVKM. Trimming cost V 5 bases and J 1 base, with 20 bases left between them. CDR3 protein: CASSAAGRGDLNYGYTF. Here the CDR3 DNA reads TGTGCCAGCAGTGCCGCAGGACGAGGGGACCTTAACTATGGCTACACCTTC.

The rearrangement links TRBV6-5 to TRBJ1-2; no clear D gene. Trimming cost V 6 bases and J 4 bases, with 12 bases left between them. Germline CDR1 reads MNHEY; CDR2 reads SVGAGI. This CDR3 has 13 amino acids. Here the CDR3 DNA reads TGTGCCAGCAGGGCTGACACCTCCTATGGCTACACCTTC. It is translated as CASRADTSYGYTF.

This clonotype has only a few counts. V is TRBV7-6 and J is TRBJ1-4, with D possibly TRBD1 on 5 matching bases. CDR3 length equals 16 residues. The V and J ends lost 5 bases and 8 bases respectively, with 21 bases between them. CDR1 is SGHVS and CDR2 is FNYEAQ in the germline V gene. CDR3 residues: CASSPTSGRGWEKLFF. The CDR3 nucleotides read TGTGCCAGCAGCCCCACTTCGGGGCGAGGTTGGGAAAAACTGTTTTTT.

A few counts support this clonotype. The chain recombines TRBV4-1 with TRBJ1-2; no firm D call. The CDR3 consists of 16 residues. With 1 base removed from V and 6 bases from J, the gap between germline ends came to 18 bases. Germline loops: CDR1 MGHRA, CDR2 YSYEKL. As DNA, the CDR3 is TGCGCCAGCAGCCAAGTTCCAGAGGCCTACTCCAATGGCTACACCTTC. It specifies CASSQVPEAYSNGYTF.

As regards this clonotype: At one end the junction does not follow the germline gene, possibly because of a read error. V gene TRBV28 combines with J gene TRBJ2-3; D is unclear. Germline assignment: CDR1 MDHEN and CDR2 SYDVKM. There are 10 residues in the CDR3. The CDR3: CVSSTDTQYF. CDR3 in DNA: TGTGTCAGCAGTACAGATACGCAGTATTTT.

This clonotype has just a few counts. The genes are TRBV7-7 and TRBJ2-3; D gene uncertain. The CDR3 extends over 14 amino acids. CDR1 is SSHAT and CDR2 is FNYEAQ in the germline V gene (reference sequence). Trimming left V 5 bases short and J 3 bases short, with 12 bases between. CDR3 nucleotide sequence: TGTGCCAGCAGCCTGGGGTCGGAGACAGATACGCAGTATTTT. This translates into CASSLGSETDTQYF. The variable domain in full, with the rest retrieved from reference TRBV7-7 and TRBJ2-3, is GAGVSQSPRYKVTKRGQDVTLRCDPISSHATLYWYQQALGQGPEFLTYFNYEAQPDKSGLPSDRFSAERPEGSISTLTIQRTEQRDSAMYRCASSLGSETDTQYFGPGTRLTVL.

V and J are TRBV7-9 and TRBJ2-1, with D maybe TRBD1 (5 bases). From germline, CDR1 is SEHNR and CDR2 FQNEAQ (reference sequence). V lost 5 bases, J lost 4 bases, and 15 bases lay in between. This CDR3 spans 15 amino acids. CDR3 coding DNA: TGTGCCAGCAGCGTCCCACGGGCAGGGTACAATGAGCAGTTCTTC. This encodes CASSVPRAGYNEQFF. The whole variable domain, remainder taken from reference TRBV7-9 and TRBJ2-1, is DTGVSQNPRHKITKRGQNVTFRCDPISEHNRLYWYRQTLGQGPEFLTYFQNEAQLEKSRLLSDRFSAERPKGSFSTLEIQRTEQGDSAMYLCASSVPRAGYNEQFFGPGTRLTVL.